The 29 T cell receptor beta chains listed next were all sequenced from one sample in a study of T cell changes during pregnancy in multiple sclerosis. Data came from immunoSEQ multiplex PCR; TCRdb stores just in-frame clones and leaves some out. The data hold nearly 110,000 clones, with 85% to 95% observed a single time. Source: peripheral blood, taken after pregnancy. These receptors originate from a female donor with multiple sclerosis, enrolled in a pregnancy study.

This chain uses TRBV11-2 with TRBJ2-7; unclear D gene. The CDR3 has 12 amino acids. CDR1 is SGHAT, CDR2 FQNNGV, per germline. Trimming took off 5 bases at V and 7 bases at J, with 12 bases between the two ends. DNA for the CDR3: TGTGCCAGCAGCCTGACCGCCGGGGAGCAGTACTTC. Amino acids: CASSLTAGEQYF.

The CDR3 bases are TGTGCCAGCAGCCAAGCCACTGTGTACAATGAGCAGTTCTTC. Protein sequence: CASSQATVYNEQFF. The rearrangement uses TRBV14 and TRBJ2-1; D gene unclear. V dropped 1 base and J dropped 4 bases, with 8 bases sitting between them. CDR3 length: 14 residues. Looked up from germline, CDR1 is SGHDN and CDR2 is FVKESK.

This clone was counted a single time. The chain combines TRBV29-1 with TRBJ1-4; perhaps TRBD1 as D (6 bases). Trimming took 5 bases from V and 5 from J, leaving 12 bases between them. From germline, CDR1 is SQVTM and CDR2 ANQGSEA. This CDR3 region has 13 residues. The chain's CDR3 is CSVTRTGNEKLFF. The CDR3 DNA reads as TGCAGCGTTACCCGTACAGGGAATGAAAAACTGTTTTTT.

The rearrangement links TRBV6-5 to TRBJ1-4; D is ambiguous. The V gene lost 6 bases and the J gene lost 8 bases, with 19 bases spanning the gap. This CDR3 contains 15 residues. Germline CDR1 reads MNHEY; CDR2 reads SVGAGI. CDR3 bases: TGTGCCAGCAGGAGCATTCCAACCAAGATCGAAAAACTGTTTTTT. Its translation: CASRSIPTKIEKLFF.

This chain connects TRBV15 to TRBJ2-6; 7 positions match TRBD2. Per the germline V gene, CDR1 is LNHNV and CDR2 is YYDKDF (reference sequence). This CDR3 is built from 16 residues. The junction had 1 base not matched to a gene; V was cut back by 1 base and J by 1 base. CDR3 protein: CATSRGEGSGANVLTF. CDR3 DNA sequence: TGTGCCACCAGCAGAGGGGAGGGTTCTGGGGCCAACGTCCTGACTTTC. Full variable domain (rest looked up from reference TRBV15 and TRBJ2-6): DAMVIQNPRYQVTQFGKPVTLSCSQTLNHNVMYWYQQKSSQAPKLLFHYYDKDFNNEADTPDNFQSRRPNTSFCFLDIRSPGLGDTAMYLCATSRGEGSGANVLTFGAGSRLTVL.

This clone has a single count. The chain combines TRBV6-4 with TRBJ2-6; D gene uncertain. The CDR3 contains 14 residues. Germline V gives CDR1 MRHNA, CDR2 SNTAGT. The V end lost 4 bases, the J end lost 1 base, and 5 bases lay between the germline ends. The CDR3 loop reads CASSAQSGANVLTF. The CDR3 DNA reads TGTGCCAGCAGTGCACAGTCTGGGGCCAACGTCCTGACTTTC.

The chain links TRBV18 to TRBJ1-2, with 8 bases fitting TRBD1. Germline CDR1 reads KGHSH; CDR2 reads LQKENI. The CDR3 length is 14 residues. The V gene end was trimmed by 4 bases and the J gene end by 6 bases; junction bases not matched to a gene: 7. The CDR3 DNA reads TGTGCCAGCTCACAAGGACAGGGCCTGGATGGCTACACCTTC. Translating gives CASSQGQGLDGYTF.

The chain carries TRBV7-2 and TRBJ2-1, with a weak D call TRBD2 (6 bases). Germline values: CDR1 SGHTA, CDR2 FQGNSA. V lost 3 bases to trimming and J lost 4 bases, with 10 bases between them. The CDR3 has 14 amino acids. The DNA for the CDR3 is TGTGCCAGCAGCTTCGCGGGAATGTACAATGAGCAGTTCTTC. This sequence encodes CASSFAGMYNEQFF.

The sample holds one count of this clone. The V and J genes are TRBV5-6 and TRBJ1-1; 10 nucleotides line up with TRBD1. The CDR3 sequence is 16 residues long. Germline V lookup: CDR1 SGHDT, CDR2 YYEEEE. With V trimmed by 0 bases and J by 4 bases, 6 bases remained unmatched. CDR3 sequence reads: CASSLAGTGVSTEAFF. CDR3 sequence (DNA): TGTGCCAGCAGCTTGGCTGGGACAGGGGTATCCACTGAAGCTTTCTTT.

V gene TRBV6-1 combines with J gene TRBJ2-5, with 11 bases identical to TRBD2. Per the germline V gene, CDR1 is MNHNS and CDR2 is SASEGT. The CDR3 is 16 amino acids. The V and J ends lost 4 bases and 5 bases, in that order; junction bases with no gene match: 9. CDR3: CASSGLAGPPEETQYF. The CDR3 DNA is TGTGCCAGCAGTGGACTAGCGGGGCCCCCGGAGGAGACCCAGTACTTC.

The chain links TRBV7-2 to TRBJ1-5, with TRBD1 matching over 9 bases. V was clipped by 1 base and J by 7 bases; unmatched bases: 5. This CDR3 comprises 15 residues. Per germline, CDR1 SGHTA and CDR2 FQGNSA. The CDR3 region is CASSLVGTGKQPQHF. The CDR3 region has the DNA TGTGCCAGCAGCTTAGTCGGGACAGGGAAGCAGCCCCAGCATTTT.

This chain connects TRBV7-9 to TRBJ1-4; 9 bases map to TRBD1. V lost 4 bases to trimming and J lost 4 bases; unmatched junction nucleotides: 4. The CDR3 runs 15 residues. Looked up from germline, CDR1 is SEHNR and CDR2 is FQNEAQ (reference sequence). CDR3 nucleotides: TGTGCCAGCAGCTCCCGGGACAGGGATAATGAAAAACTGTTTTTT. Translation: CASSSRDRDNEKLFF.

This clone was observed once. The chain uses TRBV6-6 and TRBJ1-1; tentative D call: TRBD1 (5 bases). In germline, CDR1 is MNHNY, CDR2 SVGAGI (reference sequence). Trimming removed 7 bases from V and 1 base from J, with 19 bases in between. This CDR3 contains 16 residues. CDR3 residues: CASTGRGRGRNTEAFF. In DNA form, the CDR3 reads TGTGCCAGCACCGGAAGGGGAAGGGGTAGGAACACTGAAGCTTTCTTT.

The chain uses TRBV7-9 and TRBJ2-1, with D tentatively TRBD1 (6 bases). The CDR3 length is 15 residues. Germline V gives CDR1 SEHNR, CDR2 FQNEAQ (reference sequence). V dropped 5 bases and J dropped 5 bases, with 16 bases sitting between them. CDR3 sequence (DNA): TGTGCCAGCAGCCAAGGGGGAAGTCTTCACAATGAGCAGTTCTTC. Its translation: CASSQGGSLHNEQFF.

DNA of the CDR3: TGTGCCAGCAGCAGACAGGGTGATTATGTAAAACTGTTTTTT. Protein product: CASSRQGDYVKLFF. This chain joins TRBV5-6 and TRBJ1-4; 7 positions match TRBD1. The J segment lost 10 bases and the V segment lost 4 bases, leaving 10 bases of the junction unmatched. Germline V CDR1 and CDR2: SGHDT, YYEEEE. The CDR3 loop spans 14 amino acids.

The genes are TRBV6-5 and TRBJ1-2, with 8 bases lining up with TRBD1. CDR1 is MNHEY, CDR2 SVGAGI, per germline. CDR3 length: 14 amino acids. The V segment lost 6 bases and the J segment 5 bases; nucleotides outside the gene matches: 8. This chain's CDR3 is CASSPGQARYGYTF. CDR3 nucleotides: TGTGCCAGCAGCCCGGGACAGGCCCGGTATGGCTACACCTTC.

This chain links TRBV2 with TRBJ2-5; TRBD1 matches 7 bases. This CDR3 spans 14 amino acids. V lost 5 bases, J lost 2 bases, and 5 bases stayed unmatched. The germline gives CDR1 SNHLY, CDR2 FYNNEI. The CDR3 DNA follows: TGTGCCAGCAGTACGACAGGGCGGCAAGAGACCCAGTACTTC. As protein: CASSTTGRQETQYF.

The chain combines TRBV11-1 with TRBJ2-2; D gene unclear. Germline V lookup: CDR1 SGHAT, CDR2 FQDESV (reference sequence). V lost 1 base, J lost 1 base, and 7 bases lay in between. The CDR3 length is 15 residues. The CDR3 DNA sequence: TGTGCCAGCAGCTTAGATGGCAGGAACACCGGGGAGCTGTTTTTT. As protein: CASSLDGRNTGELFF.

The rearrangement uses TRBV21-1 and TRBJ1-2; TRBD1 is taken as the D call from the table, unchecked against the DNA. TRBV21-1 is given as a pseudogene. This CDR3 has 12 amino acids. The CDR3 bases are TGTGCCAGCAGCAAACAGGCCTATGGCTACACCTTC. Translating it yields CASSKQAYGYTF.

The chain couples TRBV6-1 to TRBJ2-7; D possibly corresponds to TRBD2 (5 bases). The CDR3 has 12 residues. Germline assignment: CDR1 MNHNS and CDR2 SASEGT. The V and J ends lost 2 bases and 6 bases respectively, with 8 bases between them. CDR3 bases: TGTGCCAGCAGTGAACGGGGATCCGAGCAGTACTTC. Translated: CASSERGSEQYF.

This chain links TRBV4-1 with TRBJ1-5; D not resolved. In germline, CDR1 is MGHRA, CDR2 YSYEKL. Trimming stripped 4 bases from V and 0 bases from J, with 10 bases between. The CDR3 consists of 15 residues. CDR3 amino acids: CASSLQVASNQPQHF. The CDR3 region has the DNA TGCGCCAGCAGCCTCCAGGTGGCTAGCAATCAGCCCCAGCATTTT.

V gene TRBV5-5 combines with J gene TRBJ2-7, with D unresolved. V gave up 0 bases and J gave up 0 bases, with 10 bases separating them. CDR1 is SGHKS and CDR2 is YYEKEE in the germline V gene (reference sequence). The CDR3 runs to 15 residues. As DNA, the CDR3 is TGTGCCAGCAGCTTGGCGGGTGGAGCCTCCTACGAGCAGTACTTC. Amino acids: CASSLAGGASYEQYF.

The gene calls are TRBV5-8 and TRBJ1-3, with TRBD1 as a possible D gene (6 bases). Germline V gene lookup returns CDR1 SGHTS and CDR2 YDEGEE. This CDR3 comprises 15 residues. V shed 1 base and J shed 4 bases, with 12 bases lying between them. In nucleotides, the CDR3 is TGTGCCAGCAGCTTGAGTCCCGGACAGGGAAACACCATATATTTT. This encodes CASSLSPGQGNTIYF.

This chain connects TRBV7-3 to TRBJ2-5; 11 nucleotides align to TRBD1. Germline V CDR1 and CDR2: SGHTA, FQGTGA. V shed 6 bases and J 8 bases; nucleotides not matched to a gene: 14. The CDR3 length is 16 residues. As DNA, the CDR3 is TGTGCCAGCAGTCCCACCGGGACAGGGGGGTTCGGCACCCAGTACTTC. Residues: CASSPTGTGGFGTQYF.

The chain uses TRBV30 and TRBJ1-3, with 7 nucleotides matching TRBD1. CDR3 length equals 15 residues. V was clipped by 3 bases and J by 0 bases; unmatched bases: 5. Germline lookup yields CDR1 GTSNPN and CDR2 SVGIG (reference sequence). The CDR3 loop is CAWSRQGSSGNTIYF. CDR3 DNA sequence: TGTGCCTGGAGCCGACAGGGAAGCTCTGGAAACACCATATATTTT.

The chain carries TRBV9 and TRBJ2-3; D remains unclear. The CDR3 runs 16 residues. Germline-derived CDR1 and CDR2 are SGDLS and YYNGEE. Trimming removed 3 bases at V and 6 bases at J, with 20 bases between. CDR3 nucleotides: TGTGCCAGCAGCGGGCCCTTCCGGGTCCCTGGGGATACGCAGTATTTT. Encoded protein: CASSGPFRVPGDTQYF.

The V gene is TRBV5-4, the J gene TRBJ2-7; maybe TRBD1 (6 bases). The CDR3 contains 13 residues. In germline, CDR1 is SGHNT, CDR2 YYREEE (reference sequence). Between the trimmed V and J ends, which lost 4 bases and 0 bases, there was a span of 8 bases. The CDR3 is CASSQDSSYEQYF. The CDR3, as DNA: TGTGCCAGCAGCCAGGACAGCTCCTACGAGCAGTACTTC.

The rearrangement links TRBV30 to TRBJ2-7; TRBD1 might be the D (6 bases). Per germline, CDR1 GTSNPN and CDR2 SVGIG (reference sequence). CDR3 length equals 13 residues. With 2 bases removed from V and 0 bases from J, the gap between germline ends came to 8 bases. CDR3: CAWSTGSSYEQYF. DNA for the CDR3: TGTGCCTGGAGTACAGGGAGCTCCTACGAGCAGTACTTC.

This chain connects TRBV5-4 to TRBJ2-6; D perhaps matches TRBD2 (6 bases). The germline V gene encodes CDR1 SGHNT and CDR2 YYREEE (reference sequence). V was pared by 1 base and J by 2 bases, with 16 bases between. The CDR3 is made up of 18 amino acids. The CDR3 bases are TGTGCCAGCAGCTTGATGGGGGGATTGGGAGCTGGGGCCAACGTCCTGACTTTC. Its translation is CASSLMGGLGAGANVLTF.